The next 32 T cell receptor beta chains were all read from a single sample in a study of T cell repertoires in cytomegalovirus infection. TCRdb re-analysed the reads in MiXCR, keeping a single row per CDR3 protein. The sample lists nearly 450,000 distinct CDR3 sequences; 31% were seen once. Sequenced sample: PBMCs. The origin of the receptors is a human donor in good health (CMV status not recorded). Some clones in this sample may be carry-over from other donors' samples.

This clonotype has just a few counts. The chain employs TRBV7-9 and TRBJ1-2; TRBD1 might be the D (5 bases). Trimming shortened V by 5 bases and J by 2 bases, and 18 bases separated the two germline ends. The V gene's germline CDR1 is SEHNR and CDR2 FQNEAQ (reference sequence). The CDR3 is 16 amino acids. The CDR3 sequence is CASSPGDTWGNYGYTF. For the CDR3, the DNA is TGTGCCAGCAGCCCCGGCGACACTTGGGGGAACTATGGCTACACCTTC.

This chain uses TRBV2 with TRBJ1-1; D remains unclear. Germline V CDR1 and CDR2: SNHLY, FYNNEI. This CDR3 spans 12 amino acids. V lost 8 bases, J lost 4 bases, and 11 bases lay in between. The chain's CDR3 is CASSGPGTEAFF. The CDR3 DNA is TGTGCCAGCTCAGGCCCGGGCACTGAAGCTTTCTTT.

The rearrangement joins TRBV7-8 to TRBJ1-3; TRBD1 agrees at 7 bases. Germline CDR1 reads SGHVS; CDR2 reads FQNEAQ. Losses at the gene ends were 4 bases for V and 2 bases for J; bases not matched to a gene: 17. This CDR3 is built from 19 residues. The CDR3 loop reads CASSYYTGERLGTGNTIYF. CDR3 nucleotides: TGTGCCAGCAGCTATTACACAGGGGAGAGGCTGGGGACTGGAAACACCATATATTTT.

The sample holds a few counts of this clonotype. The chain joins TRBV3-1 to TRBJ2-1, with D perhaps matching TRBD1 or TRBD2 (6 bases each). The ends were cut back, 0 bases at V and 5 bases at J, with 14 bases in the middle. CDR3 length: 16 residues. Germline V CDR1 and CDR2: LGHDT, YNNKEL (reference sequence). The CDR3 protein is CASSQDRGARHNEQFF. The CDR3 nucleotides read TGTGCCAGCAGCCAAGATAGGGGGGCTCGGCACAATGAGCAGTTCTTC.

CDR3 protein: CATADRGRTDTQYF. CDR3 in DNA: TGTGCCACTGCAGACAGGGGCCGCACAGATACGCAGTATTTT. The V and J genes are TRBV24-1 and TRBJ2-3, with 8 positions matching TRBD1. J was trimmed by 1 base and V by 10 bases; bases with no gene match: 6. Germline CDR1 and CDR2: KGHDR and SFDVKD. The CDR3 is made up of 14 amino acids.

There are a few counts of this clonotype. CDR3 protein: CASSYDLGQAAQYF. CDR3 coding DNA: TGTGCCAGCAGCTATGACTTGGGACAGGCGGCGCAGTATTTT. The chain is built from TRBV6-1 and TRBJ2-3; 8 bases are shared with TRBD1. The CDR3 contains 14 residues. Per the germline V gene, CDR1 is MNHNS and CDR2 is SASEGT. V gave up 6 bases and J gave up 10 bases; unmatched junction bases: 12.

As regards this clonotype: A single base separates this from a much larger clone, so it may be a read error. The gene calls are TRBV7-9 and TRBJ2-2, with 10 bases that match TRBD2. The CDR3 length is 16 residues. V lost 1 base to trimming and J lost 3 bases; unmatched junction nucleotides: 2. Germline V gene sequence: CDR1 SEHNR, CDR2 FQNEAQ (reference sequence). DNA of the CDR3: TGTGCCAGCAGCTTAGAAGGGACTAGCGACACCGGGGAGCTGTTTTTT. It translates to CASSLEGTSDTGELFF.

The table lists this clonotype with a few counts. This chain links TRBV6-1 with TRBJ1-4; tentative D call: TRBD1 (5 bases). Trimming took 0 bases from V and 7 from J, leaving 12 bases between them. This CDR3 has 15 amino acids. Germline values: CDR1 MNHNS, CDR2 SASEGT. This CDR3 is CASSEAGGWGEKLFF. As DNA, the CDR3 is TGTGCCAGCAGTGAAGCGGGGGGTTGGGGTGAAAAACTGTTTTTT.

In this sample, this clonotype turned up a few times. The chain links TRBV4-2 to TRBJ1-2; 7 bases fit TRBD1. This CDR3 is built from 15 residues. CDR1 and CDR2 (germline): LGHNA, YNFKEQ. V was clipped by 4 bases and J by 5 bases; unmatched bases: 10. The CDR3 is CASSPEDRTTYGYTF. In DNA form, the CDR3 reads TGTGCCAGCAGCCCAGAGGACAGGACCACTTATGGCTACACCTTC.

This clonotype was counted only a few times. V gene TRBV4-1 combines with J gene TRBJ2-1; 13 bases are shared with TRBD2. Per germline, CDR1 MGHRA and CDR2 YSYEKL. There are 16 residues in the CDR3. V lost 5 bases and J lost 3; bases outside the gene matches: 4. The CDR3: CASSSTSGGRYNEQFF. CDR3 DNA sequence: TGCGCCAGCAGCTCGACTAGCGGGGGGCGCTACAATGAGCAGTTCTTC.

V gene TRBV29-1 combines with J gene TRBJ1-2; D perhaps matches TRBD1 (5 bases). V was cut by 0 bases and J by 7 bases, with 12 bases left in between. This CDR3 comprises 13 residues. Per germline, CDR1 SQVTM and CDR2 ANQGSEA. The CDR3 region has the DNA TGCAGCGTTGAAGATCAAGGGGCGGCTGGCTACACCTTC. It translates to CSVEDQGAAGYTF.

This clonotype was observed a single time. The chain links TRBV15 to TRBJ1-4; TRBD1 agrees at 7 bases. Trimming took 3 bases from V and 9 from J; bases not matched to a gene: 10. This CDR3 is built from 15 residues. In germline, CDR1 is LNHNV, CDR2 YYDKDF (reference sequence). The CDR3 loop is CATSSFGQERQKLFF. The CDR3 region has the DNA TGTGCCACCAGCAGCTTCGGACAGGAAAGACAAAAACTGTTTTTT.

Turning to this clonotype: This clone may be a read error of a much larger clone one base away. The CDR3 nucleotides read TGTGCCAGCAGCCCAGTTAGGGTTTCCCGGCGCTCCTACAAGGAGCAGTTCTTC. Its protein product is CASSPVRVSRRSYKEQFF. The rearrangement joins TRBV7-2 to TRBJ2-1; D is unclear. The CDR3 loop spans 18 amino acids. CDR1 and CDR2 from the germline V gene are SGHTA and FQGNSA.

In this sample, this clonotype turned up a few times. The genes are TRBV7-2 and TRBJ2-1, with 9 bases matching TRBD1. After removal of 1 base from V and 15 bases from J, the junction contained 7 bases not matched to a gene. The germline V gene encodes CDR1 SGHTA and CDR2 FQGNSA. The CDR3 covers 13 residues. This CDR3 reads CASSLGGGQGMFF. The DNA of the CDR3 is TGTGCCAGCAGCTTAGGAGGGGGACAGGGCATGTTCTTC.

V gene TRBV6-6 combines with J gene TRBJ1-5, with a tentative D call TRBD1 (5 bases). CDR3 length equals 15 residues. Germline V gene data show CDR1 as MNHNY and CDR2 as SVGAGI (reference sequence). V was shortened by 4 bases and J by 1 base, with 11 bases between the two germline ends. CDR3 protein: CASSSPGKSNQPQHF. The CDR3 nucleotides are TGTGCCAGCAGTTCCCCAGGGAAGAGCAATCAGCCCCAGCATTTT.

This clonotype was seen just once. At one end, the junction sequence differs from germline, possibly due to a read error. V and J are TRBV7-8 and TRBJ2-7; maybe TRBD2 (7 bases). This CDR3 contains 15 residues. CDR1 is SGHVS and CDR2 is FQNEAQ in the germline V gene. CDR3 sequence reads: CSSSFGGGVAKEQYF. The CDR3 DNA is TGTTCCAGCAGCTTTGGAGGGGGGGTAGCAAAGGAGCAGTACTTC.

This clonotype was seen only once. V is TRBV20-1 and J is TRBJ1-6, with 8 positions matching TRBD1. J lost 7 bases, V lost 5 bases, and 4 bases had no gene match. Germline CDR1 DFQATT, CDR2 SNEGSKA (reference sequence). The CDR3 is 13 amino acids. The DNA of the CDR3 is TGCAGTGCTCGACAGGGGATGAATTCACCCCTCCACTTT. Translating it yields CSARQGMNSPLHF.

This clonotype was recorded a few times. V and J are TRBV10-2 and TRBJ1-1; no firm D call. Trimming shortened V by 8 bases and J by 3 bases, and 16 bases separated the two germline ends. Germline-derived CDR1 and CDR2 are WSHSY and SAAADI. This CDR3 has 14 residues. The CDR3 nucleotides are TGCGCCAGCGACCCTCTCGGCGGGGACACTGAAGCTTTCTTT. Encoded protein: CASDPLGGDTEAFF.

The rearrangement links TRBV28 to TRBJ1-1; D is ambiguous. CDR1 MDHEN and CDR2 SYDVKM come from the germline V gene. This CDR3 comprises 15 residues. V gave up 1 base and J gave up 4 bases, with 13 bases separating them. Here the CDR3 DNA reads TGTGCCAGCAGTTTATTCGGGGATTCAGGCACTGAAGCTTTCTTT. This gives the protein CASSLFGDSGTEAFF.

This clonotype was detected many times. DNA of the CDR3: TGTGCCACCAGTTTCAGGGGGGGAAGTCCGACGAACACCGGGGAGCTGTTTTTT. Its translation: CATSFRGGSPTNTGELFF. The V and J genes are TRBV24-1 and TRBJ2-2, with D perhaps assigned TRBD1 or TRBD2 (7 bases each). Germline-derived CDR1 and CDR2 are KGHDR and SFDVKD. The CDR3 runs 18 residues. Trimming stripped 6 bases from V and 0 bases from J, with 19 bases between.

This chain links TRBV7-9 with TRBJ2-2, with D unclear. V was clipped by 6 bases and J by 3 bases, with 11 bases between them. The length of the CDR3 is 14 residues. Germline-derived CDR1 and CDR2 are SEHNR and FQNEAQ (reference sequence). The chain's CDR3 is CASRSDTHTGELFF. In DNA, the CDR3 is TGTGCCAGCAGATCGGATACCCACACCGGGGAGCTGTTTTTT.

This clonotype was observed a few times. V and J are TRBV7-9 and TRBJ2-7, with D possibly being TRBD1 (6 bases). Deletions cut 5 bases from V and 2 bases from J, with 16 bases between. Germline V gives CDR1 SEHNR, CDR2 FQNEAQ (reference sequence). The CDR3 has 15 amino acids. The CDR3 coding sequence is TGTGCCAGCAGCCACAACCGGGACACTACCTACGAGCAGTACTTC. Residues: CASSHNRDTTYEQYF.

Ten or more counts support this clonotype. The CDR3 nucleotides are TGTGCCAGCAGCATTAGCGGAACCGAGACAGGGCTCTATGGCTACACCTTC. Residues: CASSISGTETGLYGYTF. The chain joins TRBV7-2 to TRBJ1-2, with 7 bases lining up with TRBD1. The CDR3 extends over 17 amino acids. Trimming at V came to 5 bases and at J to 4 bases, leaving 16 bases not matched to a gene. Germline assignment: CDR1 SGHTA and CDR2 FQGNSA.

This clonotype appeared once. The gene calls are TRBV20-1 and TRBJ2-3; 16 nucleotides align to TRBD2. Germline loops: CDR1 DFQATT, CDR2 SNEGSKA (reference sequence). The CDR3 sequence is 14 residues long. J was trimmed by 4 bases and V by 5 bases; bases with no gene match: 0. The CDR3 sequence is CSAGTSGGADTQYF. CDR3 bases: TGCAGTGCTGGGACTAGCGGGGGGGCAGATACGCAGTATTTT.

Turning to this clonotype: A much larger clone lies one base from this, so it may be a read error. The chain combines TRBV7-9 with TRBJ2-7; 12 nucleotides agree with TRBD2. Germline V gene lookup returns CDR1 SEHNR and CDR2 FQNEAQ (reference sequence). The CDR3 spans 15 residues. Trimming removed 4 bases from V and 2 bases from J; junction bases left unmatched: 3. The CDR3 nucleotides read TGTGCCAGCAGCTCCACTAGCGGGAGGCCCTACGAGCAGTACTTC. Protein: CASSSTSGRPYEQYF. Combining the CDR3 with reference TRBV7-9 and TRBJ2-7 gives the whole variable domain DTGVSQNPRHKITKRGQNVTFRCDPISEHNRLYWYRQTLGQGPEFLTYFQNEAQLEKSRLLSDRFSAERPKGSFSTLEIQRTEQGDSAMYLCASSSTSGRPYEQYFGPGTRLTVT.

This clonotype was picked up a small number of times. The chain recombines TRBV19 with TRBJ1-2; 8 positions match TRBD1. Germline loops: CDR1 LNHDA, CDR2 SQIVND (reference sequence). The CDR3 is 13 residues long. The ends lost 9 bases at V and 3 bases at J; junction bases unmatched: 6. CDR3 nucleotides: TGTGCCAGCAAAAAACAGGGGGACTATGGCTACACCTTC. Amino acid sequence: CASKKQGDYGYTF.

The chain links TRBV7-2 to TRBJ1-5; D gene uncertain. CDR1 SGHTA and CDR2 FQGNSA come from the germline V gene. V lost 1 base and J lost 10, with 14 bases in between. CDR3 length: 14 amino acids. The CDR3 DNA is TGTGCCAGCAGCTTAGTGGGCGGGGAGGGACCCCAGCATTTT. Protein: CASSLVGGEGPQHF.

This CDR3 is CSARDLSTGRFAYEQYF. As DNA, the CDR3 is TGCAGTGCTAGAGACCTTTCGACAGGGAGGTTCGCCTACGAGCAGTACTTC. The V gene is TRBV20-1, the J gene TRBJ2-7; D perhaps matches TRBD1 (7 bases). Germline V gene data show CDR1 as DFQATT and CDR2 as SNEGSKA (reference sequence). Trimming left V 0 bases short and J 2 bases short, with 20 bases between. The CDR3 runs 17 residues.

This clonotype was seen ten or more times. The CDR3 DNA is TGTGCCAGCAGCTTAGATTCAAGGGACAGGCCTAACTATGGCTACACCTTC. This translates into CASSLDSRDRPNYGYTF. V is TRBV11-2 and J is TRBJ1-2; 8 nucleotides match TRBD1. The CDR3 totals 17 residues. With V trimmed by 0 bases and J by 0 bases, 6 bases remained unmatched. Germline V lookup: CDR1 SGHAT, CDR2 FQNNGV.

This clonotype has more than one count but fewer than ten. This chain links TRBV7-9 with TRBJ1-3; D is uncertain. The V end was cut by 5 bases, the J end by 5 bases, with 1 base between. This CDR3 is built from 10 residues. The germline V gene encodes CDR1 SEHNR and CDR2 FQNEAQ (reference sequence). Here the CDR3 DNA reads TGTGCCAGCAGCCGAAACACCATATATTTT. Its protein product is CASSRNTIYF.

This clonotype was seen only a few times. The chain combines TRBV11-2 with TRBJ2-3; 9 bases align to TRBD2. V gave up 1 base and J gave up 4 bases; unmatched junction bases: 6. The CDR3 is made up of 16 amino acids. The germline gives CDR1 SGHAT, CDR2 FQNNGV. The CDR3 coding sequence is TGTGCCAGCAGCTTAGCAGGCGGGGGGGCCCCAGATACGCAGTATTTT. Translating gives CASSLAGGGAPDTQYF.

The rearrangement uses TRBV6-6 and TRBJ1-1, with D perhaps TRBD1 (6 bases). Trimming left V 2 bases short and J 1 base short, with 8 bases between. The CDR3 extends over 14 amino acids. CDR1 MNHNY and CDR2 SVGAGI come from the germline V gene (reference sequence). The CDR3 reads CASSYAQGNTEAFF. CDR3 in DNA: TGTGCCAGCAGTTACGCACAGGGGAACACTGAAGCTTTCTTT.